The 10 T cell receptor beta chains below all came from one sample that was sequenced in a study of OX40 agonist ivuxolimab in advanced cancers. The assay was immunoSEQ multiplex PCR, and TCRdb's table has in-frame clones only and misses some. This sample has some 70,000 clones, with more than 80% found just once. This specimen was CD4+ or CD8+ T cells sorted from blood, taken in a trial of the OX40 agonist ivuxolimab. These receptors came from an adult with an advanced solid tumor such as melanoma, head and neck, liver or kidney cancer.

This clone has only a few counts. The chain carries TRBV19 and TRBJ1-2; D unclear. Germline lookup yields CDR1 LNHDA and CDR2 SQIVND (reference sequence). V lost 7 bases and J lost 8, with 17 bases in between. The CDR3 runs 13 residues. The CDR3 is CASTPYLRRGYTF. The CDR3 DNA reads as TGTGCCAGTACCCCCTATCTCAGGAGGGGCTACACCTTC.

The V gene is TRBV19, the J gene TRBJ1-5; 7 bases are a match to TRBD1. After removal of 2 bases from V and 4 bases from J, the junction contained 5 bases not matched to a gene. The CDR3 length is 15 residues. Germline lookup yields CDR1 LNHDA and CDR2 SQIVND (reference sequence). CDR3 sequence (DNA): TGTGCCAGTAGTATACTAGGACAGGCTAATCAGCCCCAGCATTTT. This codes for CASSILGQANQPQHF.

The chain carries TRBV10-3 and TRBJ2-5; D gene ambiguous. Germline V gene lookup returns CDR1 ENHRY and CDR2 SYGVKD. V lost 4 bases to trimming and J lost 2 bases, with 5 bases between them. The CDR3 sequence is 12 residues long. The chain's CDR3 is CAISVGQETQYF. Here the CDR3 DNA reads TGTGCCATCAGTGTAGGGCAAGAGACCCAGTACTTC.

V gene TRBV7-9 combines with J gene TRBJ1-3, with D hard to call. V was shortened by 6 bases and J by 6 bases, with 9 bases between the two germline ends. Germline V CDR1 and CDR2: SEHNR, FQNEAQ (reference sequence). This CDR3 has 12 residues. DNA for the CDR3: TGTGCCAGCAGTGCCCGGGAAAACACCATATATTTT. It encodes CASSARENTIYF.

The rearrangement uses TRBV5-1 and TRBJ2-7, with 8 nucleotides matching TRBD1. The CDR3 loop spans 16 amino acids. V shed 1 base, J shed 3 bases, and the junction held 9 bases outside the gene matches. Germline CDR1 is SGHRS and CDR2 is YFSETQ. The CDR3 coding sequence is TGCGCCAGCAGCTTGACAGGGGGTCATGACGGCTACGAGCAGTACTTC. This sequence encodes CASSLTGGHDGYEQYF.

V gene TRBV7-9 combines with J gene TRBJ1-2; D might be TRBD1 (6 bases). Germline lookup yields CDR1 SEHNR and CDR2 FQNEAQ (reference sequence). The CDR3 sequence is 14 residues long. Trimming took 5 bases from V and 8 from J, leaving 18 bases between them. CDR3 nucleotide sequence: TGTGCCAGCAGCGGTACCGCAGACAGGTGGGGCTACACCTTC. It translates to CASSGTADRWGYTF.

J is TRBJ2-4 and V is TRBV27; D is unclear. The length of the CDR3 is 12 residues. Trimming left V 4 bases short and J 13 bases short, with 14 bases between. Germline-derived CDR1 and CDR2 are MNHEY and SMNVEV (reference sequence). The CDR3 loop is CASSSQVGLQYF. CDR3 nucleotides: TGTGCCAGCAGTTCCCAGGTGGGCCTCCAGTACTTC.

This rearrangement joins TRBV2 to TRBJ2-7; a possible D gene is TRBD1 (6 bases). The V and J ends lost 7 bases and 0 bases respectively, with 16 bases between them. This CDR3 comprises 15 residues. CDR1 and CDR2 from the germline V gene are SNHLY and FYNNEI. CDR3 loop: CASTRNRDISYEQYF. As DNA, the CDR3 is TGTGCCAGCACTCGAAACAGGGATATCTCCTACGAGCAGTACTTC. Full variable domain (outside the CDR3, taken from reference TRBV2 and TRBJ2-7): EPEVTQTPSHQVTQMGQEVILRCVPISNHLYFYWYRQILGQKVEFLVSFYNNEISEKSEIFDDQFSVERPDGSNFTLKIRSTKLEDSAMYFCASTRNRDISYEQYFGPGTRLTVT.

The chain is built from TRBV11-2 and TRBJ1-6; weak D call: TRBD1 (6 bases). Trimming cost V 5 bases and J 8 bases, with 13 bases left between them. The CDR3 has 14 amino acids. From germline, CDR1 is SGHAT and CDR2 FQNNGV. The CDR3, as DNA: TGTGCCAGCAGCCTAGGGGGTTTGGATTCACCCCTCCACTTT. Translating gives CASSLGGLDSPLHF.

The DNA for the CDR3 is TGTGCCAGCAGCCAAGAGTCAGGGTATAGCACAGATACGCAGTATTTT. It is translated as CASSQESGYSTDTQYF. The chain has TRBV4-2 and TRBJ2-3; weak D call: TRBD1 (5 bases). The germline CDR1 and CDR2 sequences are LGHNA and YNFKEQ. With 0 bases removed from V and 0 bases from J, the gap between germline ends came to 10 bases. The CDR3 runs 16 residues.